This T cell receptor beta chain was profiled in a study of shared clonotypes between healthy human individuals. Sequenced by immunoSEQ multiplex PCR; TCRdb stores in-frame clones only, minus some. This table has 1.6 million or so clones, 98% appearing once. Findings of the study overall: Naive subsets usually exceeded memory subsets in estimated richness. There were few donors, and this limited the genetic and exposure-history diversity represented. An expected dependence of interdonor clonotype sharing on sequencing depth was noted.

Worth noting for this clone: The antigen remains unidentified.

The TCR originated in a man in his thirties or forties in good health. Sequencing was done on a sample of naive CD4+ T cells sorted from blood. Subset denoted: CD45RA+ positively selected.

Written as DNA, the CDR3 is TGCGCCAGCAGCTCCGGACTAATAGGAGAGACCCAGTACTTC. Translated, it gives CASSSGLIGETQYF. The chain couples TRBV5-1 to TRBJ2-5; possibly TRBD2 for D (6 bases). Germline lookup yields CDR1 SGHRS and CDR2 YFSETQ. The CDR3 is made up of 14 amino acids. Between the trimmed V and J ends, which lost 3 bases and 4 bases, there was a span of 13 bases. Looking up the rest from reference TRBV5-1 and TRBJ2-5 gives the full variable domain: KAGVTQTPRYLIKTRGQQVTLSCSPISGHRSVSWYQQTPGQGLQFLFEYFSETQRNKGNFPGRFSGRQFSNSRSEMNVSTLELGDSALYLCASSSGLIGETQYFGPGTRLLVL.